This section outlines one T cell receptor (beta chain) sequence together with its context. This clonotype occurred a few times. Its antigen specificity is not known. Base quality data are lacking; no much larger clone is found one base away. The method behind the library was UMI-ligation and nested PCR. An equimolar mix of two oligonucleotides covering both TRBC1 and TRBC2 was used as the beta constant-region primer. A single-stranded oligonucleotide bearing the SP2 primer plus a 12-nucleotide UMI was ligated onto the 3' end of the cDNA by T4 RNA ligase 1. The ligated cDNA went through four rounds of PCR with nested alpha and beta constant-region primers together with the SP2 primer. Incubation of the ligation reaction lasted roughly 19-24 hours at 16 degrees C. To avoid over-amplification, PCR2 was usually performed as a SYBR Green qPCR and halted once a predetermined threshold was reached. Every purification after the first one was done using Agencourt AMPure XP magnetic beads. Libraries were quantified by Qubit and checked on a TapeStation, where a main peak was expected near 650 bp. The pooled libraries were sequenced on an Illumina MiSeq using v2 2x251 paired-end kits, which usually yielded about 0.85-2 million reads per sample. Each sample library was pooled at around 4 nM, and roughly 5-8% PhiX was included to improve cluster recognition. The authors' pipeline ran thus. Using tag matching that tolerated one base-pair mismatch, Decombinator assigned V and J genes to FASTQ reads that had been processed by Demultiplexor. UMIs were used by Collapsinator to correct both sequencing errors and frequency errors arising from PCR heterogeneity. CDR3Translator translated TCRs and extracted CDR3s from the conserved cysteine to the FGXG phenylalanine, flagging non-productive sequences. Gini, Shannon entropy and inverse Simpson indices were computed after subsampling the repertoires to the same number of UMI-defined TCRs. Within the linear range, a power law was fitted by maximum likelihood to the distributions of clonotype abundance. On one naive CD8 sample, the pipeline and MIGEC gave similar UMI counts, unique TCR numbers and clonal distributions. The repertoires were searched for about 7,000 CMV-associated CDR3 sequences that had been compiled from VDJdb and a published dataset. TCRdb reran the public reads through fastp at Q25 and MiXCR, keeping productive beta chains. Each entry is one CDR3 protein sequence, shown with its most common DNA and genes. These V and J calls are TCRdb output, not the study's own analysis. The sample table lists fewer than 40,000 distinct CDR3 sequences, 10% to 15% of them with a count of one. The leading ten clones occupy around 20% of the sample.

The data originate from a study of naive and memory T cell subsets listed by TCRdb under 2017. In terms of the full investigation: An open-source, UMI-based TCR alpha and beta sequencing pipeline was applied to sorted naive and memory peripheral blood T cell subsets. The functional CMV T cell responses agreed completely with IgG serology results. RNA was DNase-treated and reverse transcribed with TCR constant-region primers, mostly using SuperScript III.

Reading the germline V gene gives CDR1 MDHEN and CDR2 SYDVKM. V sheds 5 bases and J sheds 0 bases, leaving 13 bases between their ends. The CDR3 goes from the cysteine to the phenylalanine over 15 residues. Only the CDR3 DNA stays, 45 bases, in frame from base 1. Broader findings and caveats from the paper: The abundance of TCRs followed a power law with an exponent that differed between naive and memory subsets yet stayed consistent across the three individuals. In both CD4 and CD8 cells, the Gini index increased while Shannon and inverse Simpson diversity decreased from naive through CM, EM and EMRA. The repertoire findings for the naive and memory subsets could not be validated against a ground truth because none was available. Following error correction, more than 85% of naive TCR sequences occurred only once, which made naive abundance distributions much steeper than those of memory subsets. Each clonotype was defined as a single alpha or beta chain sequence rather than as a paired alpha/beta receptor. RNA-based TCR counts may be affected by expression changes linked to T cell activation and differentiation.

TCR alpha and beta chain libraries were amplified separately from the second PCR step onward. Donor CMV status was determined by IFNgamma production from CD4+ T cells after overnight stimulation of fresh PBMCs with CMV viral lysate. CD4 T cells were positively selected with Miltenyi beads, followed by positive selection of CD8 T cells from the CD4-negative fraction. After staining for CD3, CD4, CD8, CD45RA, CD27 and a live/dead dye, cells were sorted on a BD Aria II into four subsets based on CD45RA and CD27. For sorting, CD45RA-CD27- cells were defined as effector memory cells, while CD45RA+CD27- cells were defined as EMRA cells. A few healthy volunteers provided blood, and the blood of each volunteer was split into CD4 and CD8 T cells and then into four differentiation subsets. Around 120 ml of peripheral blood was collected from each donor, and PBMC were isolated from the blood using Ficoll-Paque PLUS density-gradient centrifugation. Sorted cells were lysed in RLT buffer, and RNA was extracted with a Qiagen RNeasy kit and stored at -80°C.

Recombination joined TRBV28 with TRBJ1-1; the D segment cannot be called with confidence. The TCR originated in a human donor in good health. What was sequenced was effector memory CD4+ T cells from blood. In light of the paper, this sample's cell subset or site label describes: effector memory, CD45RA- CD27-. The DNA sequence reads TGTGCCAGCAGTCCCCATACGGATATGAACACTGAAGCTTTCTTT. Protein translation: CASSPHTDMNTEAFF.